The present T cell receptor (beta chain) was sequenced within a study of T cells after yellow fever vaccination. This clonotype came up a few times. Germline CDR1 is SNHLY and CDR2 is FYNNEI. The CDR3 is 16 amino acids. The trim removed 7 bases at V and 7 bases at J, leaving 16 bases unmatched. MiXCR, run by TCRdb on the 5' RACE reads, gives a single entry per CDR3 protein. This table has around 350,000 distinct CDR3 sequences, about 6.2% appearing once. The rearrangement links TRBV2 to TRBJ2-1, with 7 bases that match TRBD2. This sample comprised PBMCs, obtained 5 days after the yellow fever booster vaccination. The clonotype comes from a man aged 30 to 45 who received the YFV17D yellow fever vaccine. CDR3 sequence (DNA): TGTGCCAGCACCAGAGGCCGTCGGGAGGCCCTAAATGAGCAGTTCTTC. It translates to CASTRGRREALNEQFF.